A selection of T cell receptor beta chains follows, all from one sample in a study of radiotherapy plus CTLA-4 blockade in lung cancer. Sequenced by immunoSEQ multiplex PCR; TCRdb stores in-frame clones only, minus some. The sample shows roughly 50,000 clones, more than 75% of them seen only once. This specimen was peripheral blood, taken from a patient treated with radiotherapy plus ipilimumab. The receptors come from a human donor with non-small cell lung cancer who had stable disease on radiotherapy plus ipilimumab. Each CDR3 is given with its conserved first and last residue. The order of the fields is J gene, D gene, V gene, clone size, CDR3 DNA, CDR3 protein. The D gene is left open where the match is weak. Clone size appears in some rows only: once, few, many, or a class for an expanded clone.

J: TRBJ1-2
D: TRBD1
V: TRBV2
size: .
DNA: TGTGCCAGCAGTCCCCGACAGGGGGATACTGGCTACACCTTC
CDR3: CASSPRQGDTGYTF

J: TRBJ2-6
D: TRBD1
V: TRBV9
size: .
DNA: TGTGCCAGCAGCGGTCCGACAGGGATACACTCTGGGGCCAACGTCCTGACTTTC
CDR3: CASSGPTGIHSGANVLTF

J: TRBJ2-3
D: TRBD2
V: TRBV13
size: .
DNA: TGTGCCAGCAGCGGGGGGAGACTAGCGGGAGTGGAAGATACGCAGTATTTT
CDR3: CASSGGRLAGVEDTQYF

J: TRBJ2-7
D: TRBD1
V: TRBV5-8
size: .
DNA: TGTGCCACTAACACTCGGACAGGGCGCTACGAGCAGTACTTC
CDR3: CATNTRTGRYEQYF

J: TRBJ2-2
D: .
V: TRBV7-2
size: .
DNA: TGTGCCAGCAGTTTTACTAGGAGCACCGGGGAGCTGTTTTTT
CDR3: CASSFTRSTGELFF

J: TRBJ2-5
D: TRBD1
V: TRBV19
size: few
DNA: TGTGCCAGTAGTATCGGACAGGGGGCCGAGACCCAGTACTTC
CDR3: CASSIGQGAETQYF

J: TRBJ2-7
D: TRBD2
V: TRBV27
size: .
DNA: TGTGCCAGCAGTTTTACTAGCGGGAGCTACGAGCAGTACTTC
CDR3: CASSFTSGSYEQYF

J: TRBJ2-7
D: TRBD2
V: TRBV5-6
size: .
DNA: TGTGCCAGCAGCTTCACTAGCGGGAGTTTGAGGGAGCAGTACTTC
CDR3: CASSFTSGSLREQYF

J: TRBJ1-2
D: .
V: TRBV30
size: .
DNA: TGTGCCTGCTATTTTCAGGGGCCCCGTTATGGCTACACCTTC
CDR3: CACYFQGPRYGYTF

J: TRBJ1-2
D: TRBD1
V: TRBV29-1
size: .
DNA: TGCAGCGTTCGTACAGGGGCCCCTAACTATGGCTACACCTTC
CDR3: CSVRTGAPNYGYTF

J: TRBJ1-2
D: .
V: TRBV5-1
size: .
DNA: TGCGCCAGCAGGGTGGGAGGCAACTATGGCTACACCTTC
CDR3: CASRVGGNYGYTF

J: TRBJ2-7
D: .
V: TRBV28
size: .
DNA: TGTGCCAGCAGTCTTAACAGGGGAGGCTACGAGCAGTACTTC
CDR3: CASSLNRGGYEQYF

J: TRBJ1-2
D: .
V: TRBV20-1
size: .
DNA: TGCAGTGCTTACAGGGTCGGCTACACCTTC
CDR3: CSAYRVGYTF

J: TRBJ2-5
D: TRBD1
V: TRBV30
size: .
DNA: TGTGCCTGGAGGAGACAGGGGAGCCAAGAGACCCAGTACTTC
CDR3: CAWRRQGSQETQYF

J: TRBJ1-1
D: .
V: TRBV27
size: .
DNA: TGTGCCAGCAGTTTTCTGAGGAACACTGAAGCTTTCTTT
CDR3: CASSFLRNTEAFF

J: TRBJ2-7
D: .
V: TRBV5-6
size: .
DNA: TGTGCCAGCAGCTTTAAATCTCCCGAGCAGTACTTC
CDR3: CASSFKSPEQYF

J: TRBJ1-2
D: .
V: TRBV7-9
size: .
DNA: TGTGCCAGCAGTTCTCCGAGAGGGGGGGGTTTCGGTGGCTACACCTTC
CDR3: CASSSPRGGGFGGYTF

J: TRBJ2-7
D: TRBD1
V: TRBV29-1
size: .
DNA: TGCAGCGTTGAGCACAGGGGGCGGGGCGAGCAGTACTTC
CDR3: CSVEHRGRGEQYF

J: TRBJ2-6
D: TRBD2
V: TRBV7-2
size: .
DNA: TGTGCCAGCAGCCTCGGGGGGGCCGGGGCCAACGTCCTGACTTTC
CDR3: CASSLGGAGANVLTF

J: TRBJ2-2
D: TRBD2
V: TRBV2
size: .
DNA: TGTGCCAGCACCCCCCCCTACGGCCTAGCGGGAATCACCGGGGAGCTGTTTTTT
CDR3: CASTPPYGLAGITGELFF

J: TRBJ1-3
D: .
V: TRBV19
size: .
DNA: TGTGCCAGTAGTGTCCCCCAGACAGCGACCTCTGGAAACACCATATATTTT
CDR3: CASSVPQTATSGNTIYF

J: TRBJ2-7
D: .
V: TRBV7-2
size: once
DNA: TGTGCCAGCAGCATTGGGTACCAGGGCTTCGAGCAGTACTTC
CDR3: CASSIGYQGFEQYF

J: TRBJ1-2
D: TRBD1
V: TRBV7-9
size: .
DNA: TGTGCCAGCAGCTTAGATAAAGCCAGGGGGATCTACGGCTACACCTTC
CDR3: CASSLDKARGIYGYTF

J: TRBJ2-4
D: .
V: TRBV19
size: .
DNA: TGTGCCAGTAGTATCTCGGACATTCAGTACTTC
CDR3: CASSISDIQYF

J: TRBJ2-7
D: .
V: TRBV9
size: .
DNA: TGTGCCAGCAGCGTAGGAGGTTCCTACGAGCAGTACTTC
CDR3: CASSVGGSYEQYF

J: TRBJ2-1
D: TRBD2
V: TRBV7-2
size: few
DNA: TGTGCCAGCAGCTTAGCCGGGACTAGCGTTTTCCCCTACAATGAGCAGTTCTTC
CDR3: CASSLAGTSVFPYNEQFF

J: TRBJ2-5
D: .
V: TRBV29-1
size: few
DNA: TGCAGCGTTCACCCCAGGGGGGAGCAGTCAGAGACCCAGTACTTC
CDR3: CSVHPRGEQSETQYF

J: TRBJ2-3
D: TRBD2
V: TRBV5-1
size: few
DNA: TGCGCCAGCAGCTTCAAAGCGGGAGGCGGCACAGATACGCAGTATTTT
CDR3: CASSFKAGGGTDTQYF

J: TRBJ2-1
D: TRBD2
V: TRBV18
size: once
DNA: TGTGCCAGCTCACTGGGGGGGATGGCTAGCGGCTACAATGAGCAGTTCTTC
CDR3: CASSLGGMASGYNEQFF

J: TRBJ1-1
D: .
V: TRBV7-9
size: .
DNA: TGTGCCAGCAGCTTAGCTTTAGGGGGCACTGAAGCTTTCTTT
CDR3: CASSLALGGTEAFF

J: TRBJ2-2
D: TRBD2
V: TRBV6-5
size: .
DNA: TGTGCCAGCAGTTACTCGGCCCTAGCGGGAGCCGGGGAGCTGTTTTTT
CDR3: CASSYSALAGAGELFF

J: TRBJ2-7
D: TRBD2
V: TRBV18
size: few
DNA: TGTGCCAGCTCACCTAGCGGGAGCCTCGAGCAGTACTTC
CDR3: CASSPSGSLEQYF